The next 11 T cell receptor beta chains were all read from a single sample in a study of blood T cells in healthy people across ages. A J-beta primer mix and a sample-barcoded 5' primer were used in a second PCR of about 7 to 12 cycles. TCRdb redid the calling of the 5' RACE reads with MiXCR, one entry per CDR3 protein. This table has 1.8 million or so distinct CDR3 sequences, 39% appearing once. The sequenced sample consisted of blood. The source is a human donor in good health.

This clonotype was seen a few times. The chain joins TRBV20-1 to TRBJ2-5, with 10 bases lining up with TRBD1. Unmatched junction bases numbered 8, after V lost 6 bases and J lost 4 bases. Germline CDR1 is DFQATT and CDR2 is SNEGSKA (reference sequence). The length of the CDR3 is 14 residues. The DNA of the CDR3 is TGCAGTGCCCGCGACAGGGGGCGCGCAGAGACCCAGTACTTC. Residues: CSARDRGRAETQYF.

This chain links TRBV14 with TRBJ2-1, with TRBD1 identical over 10 bases. Trimming at V came to 3 bases and at J to 8 bases, leaving 10 bases not matched to a gene. This CDR3 is built from 16 residues. Germline CDR1 and CDR2: SGHDN and FVKESK. This CDR3 reads CASSQLRDRGLHEQFF. The DNA of the CDR3 is TGTGCCAGCAGCCAGCTCCGGGACAGGGGATTGCATGAGCAGTTCTTC.

This clonotype was recorded once. This chain uses TRBV6-5 with TRBJ1-6; D call uncertain. Germline-derived CDR1 and CDR2 are MNHEY and SVGAGI. Trimming shortened V by 4 bases and J by 7 bases, and 20 bases separated the two germline ends. CDR3 length: 17 amino acids. CDR3 in DNA: TGTGCCAGCAGTTCCTACAGCCGTCCCTTGCCGAATTCACCCCTCCACTTT. This gives the protein CASSSYSRPLPNSPLHF.

The chain uses TRBV20-1 and TRBJ2-7; 10 bases are shared with TRBD2. The V gene's germline CDR1 is DFQATT and CDR2 SNEGSKA (reference sequence). The CDR3 totals 15 residues. After removal of 5 bases from V and 3 bases from J, the junction contained 10 bases not matched to a gene. For the CDR3, the DNA is TGCAGTGCTCAGGGGTGGGGGACTAGCGACTACGAGCAGTACTTC. The encoded protein is CSAQGWGTSDYEQYF.

A few counts support this clonotype. The gene calls are TRBV7-9 and TRBJ1-2; 7 bases line up with TRBD1. Germline lookup yields CDR1 SEHNR and CDR2 FQNEAQ (reference sequence). Trimming at V came to 2 bases and at J to 6 bases, leaving 9 bases not matched to a gene. This CDR3 is built from 15 residues. CDR3 protein: CASSLPQDRLNGYTF. CDR3 sequence (DNA): TGTGCCAGCAGCTTACCTCAGGACAGGCTCAATGGCTACACCTTC.

This rearrangement joins TRBV12-3 or TRBV12-4 to TRBJ2-7; D is possibly TRBD2 (6 bases). With 6 bases removed from V and 4 bases from J, the gap between germline ends came to 22 bases. This CDR3 contains 16 residues. CDR3 sequence (DNA): TGTGCCAGCAGCCCTGCGGCAGCCAGGGAGGAATACGAGCAGTACTTC. Protein: CASSPAAAREEYEQYF.

The chain employs TRBV6-2 or TRBV6-3 and TRBJ2-5; the match to TRBD2 covers 7 bases. The V gene end was trimmed by 5 bases and the J gene end by 9 bases; junction bases not matched to a gene: 12. In germline, CDR1 is MNHEY, CDR2 SVGEGT. This CDR3 has 14 amino acids. CDR3 sequence: CASSSGTAEEAQYF. The CDR3 coding sequence is TGTGCCAGCAGTAGCGGGACGGCCGAGGAGGCCCAGTACTTC.

V gene TRBV30 combines with J gene TRBJ2-3, with D perhaps TRBD1 (5 bases). The germline V gene has CDR1 GTSNPN and CDR2 SVGIG (reference sequence). The CDR3 runs 13 residues. Written as DNA, the CDR3 is TGTACCCGGGCTTCAGGGTCCACAGATACGCAGTATTTT. Its translation is CTRASGSTDTQYF.

In this sample, this clonotype turned up a few times. The J gene is TRBJ1-1, the V gene TRBV18; no definite D call. Germline V gene sequence: CDR1 KGHSH, CDR2 LQKENI. CDR3 size: 14 residues. The V and J ends lost 0 bases and 0 bases respectively, with 5 bases between them. CDR3 region: CASSPPTMNTEAFF. The CDR3 DNA follows: TGTGCCAGCTCACCACCGACCATGAACACTGAAGCTTTCTTT.

V gene TRBV15 combines with J gene TRBJ1-2, with 7 bases fitting TRBD1. The CDR3 covers 15 residues. From germline, CDR1 is LNHNV and CDR2 YYDKDF (reference sequence). J lost 2 bases, V lost 1 base, and 4 bases had no gene match. CDR3 DNA sequence: TGTGCCACCAGCAGAGGAGGCAGGGGGAACTATGGCTACACCTTC. Its translation is CATSRGGRGNYGYTF. Full variable domain (remainder filled in from reference TRBV15 and TRBJ1-2): DAMVIQNPRYQVTQFGKPVTLSCSQTLNHNVMYWYQQKSSQAPKLLFHYYDKDFNNEADTPDNFQSRRPNTSFCFLDIRSPGLGDTAMYLCATSRGGRGNYGYTFGSGTRLTVV.

The chain has TRBV7-2 and TRBJ2-5; D is perhaps TRBD2 (7 bases). Matching the DNA end better, TRBJ2-7 makes the J call doubtful. The CDR3 is made up of 14 amino acids. The V gene's germline CDR1 is SGHTA and CDR2 FQGNSA. CDR3: CASTQGRGAYEQYF. The CDR3 nucleotides are TGTGCCAGCACTCAGGGCCGGGGGGCATACGAGCAGTACTTC.